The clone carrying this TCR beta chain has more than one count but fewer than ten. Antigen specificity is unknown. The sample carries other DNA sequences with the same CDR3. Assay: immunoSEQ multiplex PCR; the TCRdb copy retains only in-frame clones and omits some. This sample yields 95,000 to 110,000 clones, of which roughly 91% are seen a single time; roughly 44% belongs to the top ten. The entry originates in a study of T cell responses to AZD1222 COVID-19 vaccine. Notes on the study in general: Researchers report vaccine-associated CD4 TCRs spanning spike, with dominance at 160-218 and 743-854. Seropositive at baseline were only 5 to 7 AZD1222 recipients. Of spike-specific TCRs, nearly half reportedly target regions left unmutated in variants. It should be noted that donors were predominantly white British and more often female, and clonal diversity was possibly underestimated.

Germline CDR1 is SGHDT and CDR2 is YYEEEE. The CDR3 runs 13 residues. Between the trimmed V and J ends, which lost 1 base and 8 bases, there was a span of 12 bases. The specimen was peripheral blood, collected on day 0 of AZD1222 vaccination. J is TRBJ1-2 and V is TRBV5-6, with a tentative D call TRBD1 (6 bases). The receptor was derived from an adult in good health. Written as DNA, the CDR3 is TGTGCCAGCAGCTTGTTGGGGGCTGGAGGCTACACCTTC. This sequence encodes CASSLLGAGGYTF.